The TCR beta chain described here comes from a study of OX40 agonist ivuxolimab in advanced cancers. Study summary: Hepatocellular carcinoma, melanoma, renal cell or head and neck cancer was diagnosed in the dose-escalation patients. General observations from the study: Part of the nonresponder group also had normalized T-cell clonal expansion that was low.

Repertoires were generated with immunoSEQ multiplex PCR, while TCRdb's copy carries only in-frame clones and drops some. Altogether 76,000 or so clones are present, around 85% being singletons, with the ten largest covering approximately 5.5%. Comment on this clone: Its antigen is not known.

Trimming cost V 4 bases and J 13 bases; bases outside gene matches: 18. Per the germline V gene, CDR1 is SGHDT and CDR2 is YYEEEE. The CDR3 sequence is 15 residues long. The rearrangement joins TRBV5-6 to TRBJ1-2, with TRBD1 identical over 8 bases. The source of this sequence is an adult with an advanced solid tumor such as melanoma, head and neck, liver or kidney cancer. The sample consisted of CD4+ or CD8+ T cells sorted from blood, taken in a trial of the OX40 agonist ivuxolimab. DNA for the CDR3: TGTGCCAGCAGCCCCCGACCGGGACAGGTCCCTCGGCCCACCTTC. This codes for CASSPRPGQVPRPTF.